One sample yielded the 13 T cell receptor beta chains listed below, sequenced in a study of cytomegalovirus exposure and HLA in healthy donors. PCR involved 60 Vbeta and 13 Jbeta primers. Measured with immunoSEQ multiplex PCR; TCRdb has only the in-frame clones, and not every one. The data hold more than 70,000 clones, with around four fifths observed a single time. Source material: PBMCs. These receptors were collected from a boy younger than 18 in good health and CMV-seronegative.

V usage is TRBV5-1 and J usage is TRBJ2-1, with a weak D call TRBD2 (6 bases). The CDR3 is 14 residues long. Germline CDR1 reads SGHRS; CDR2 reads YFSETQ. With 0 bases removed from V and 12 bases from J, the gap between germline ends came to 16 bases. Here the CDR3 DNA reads TGCGCCAGCAGCTTGGTGCAGGCGGCCGGGGGGCAGTTCTTC. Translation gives CASSLVQAAGGQFF.

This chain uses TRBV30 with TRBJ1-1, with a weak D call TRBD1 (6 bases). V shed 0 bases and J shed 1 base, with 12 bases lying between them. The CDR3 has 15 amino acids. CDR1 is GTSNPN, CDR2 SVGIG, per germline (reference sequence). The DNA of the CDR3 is TGTGCCTGGAGTGTACTGGAGACAGGGAACACTGAAGCTTTCTTT. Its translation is CAWSVLETGNTEAFF.

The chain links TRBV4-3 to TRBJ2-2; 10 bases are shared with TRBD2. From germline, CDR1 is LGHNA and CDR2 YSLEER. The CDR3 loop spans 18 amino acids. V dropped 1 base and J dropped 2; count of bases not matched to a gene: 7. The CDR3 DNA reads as TGCGCCAGCAGCCAAGGTGCGCTAGCGGGAGAAAACACCGGGGAGCTGTTTTTT. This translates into CASSQGALAGENTGELFF.

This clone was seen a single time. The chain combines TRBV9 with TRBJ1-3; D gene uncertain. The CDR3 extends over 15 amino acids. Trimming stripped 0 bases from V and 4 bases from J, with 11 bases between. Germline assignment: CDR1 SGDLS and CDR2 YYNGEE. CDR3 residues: CASSVGQLQGNTIYF. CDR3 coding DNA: TGTGCCAGCAGCGTAGGACAACTGCAGGGAAACACCATATATTTT.

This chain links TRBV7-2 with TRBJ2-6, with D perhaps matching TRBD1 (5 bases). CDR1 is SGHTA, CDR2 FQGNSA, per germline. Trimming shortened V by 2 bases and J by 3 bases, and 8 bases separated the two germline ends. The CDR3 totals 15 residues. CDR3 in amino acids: CASSLRGSGANVLTF. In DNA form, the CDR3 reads TGTGCCAGCAGCTTAAGGGGTAGTGGGGCCAACGTCCTGACTTTC.

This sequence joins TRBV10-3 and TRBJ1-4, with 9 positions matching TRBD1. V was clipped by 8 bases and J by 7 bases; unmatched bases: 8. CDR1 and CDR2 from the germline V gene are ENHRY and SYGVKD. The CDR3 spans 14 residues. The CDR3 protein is CAIGAQGAGEKLFF. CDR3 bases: TGTGCCATCGGGGCACAGGGGGCTGGTGAAAAACTGTTTTTT.

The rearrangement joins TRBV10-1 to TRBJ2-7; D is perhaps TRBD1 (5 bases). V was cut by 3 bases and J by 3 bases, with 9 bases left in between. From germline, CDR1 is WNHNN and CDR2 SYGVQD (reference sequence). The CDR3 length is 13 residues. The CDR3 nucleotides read TGCGCCAGCAGTGAAGGGGTAAACTACGAGCAGTACTTC. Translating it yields CASSEGVNYEQYF.

CDR3 in amino acids: CASSLTGSGNTIYF. DNA of the CDR3: TGTGCCAGCAGCTTAACGGGCTCTGGAAACACCATATATTTT. This rearrangement joins TRBV7-9 to TRBJ1-3; D unresolved. CDR1 is SEHNR and CDR2 is FQNEAQ in the germline V gene (reference sequence). The CDR3 covers 14 residues. Trimming took off 2 bases at V and 0 bases at J, with 5 bases between the two ends.

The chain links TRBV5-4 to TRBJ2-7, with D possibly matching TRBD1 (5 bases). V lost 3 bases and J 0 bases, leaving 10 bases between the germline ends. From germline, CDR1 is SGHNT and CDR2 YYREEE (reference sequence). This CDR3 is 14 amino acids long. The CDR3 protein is CASSWGRNSYEQYF. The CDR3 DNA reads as TGTGCCAGCAGCTGGGGCAGGAACTCCTACGAGCAGTACTTC.

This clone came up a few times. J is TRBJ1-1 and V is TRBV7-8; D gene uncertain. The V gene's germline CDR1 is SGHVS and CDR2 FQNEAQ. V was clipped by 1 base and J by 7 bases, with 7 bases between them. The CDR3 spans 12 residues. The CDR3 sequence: CASSLDLSEAFF. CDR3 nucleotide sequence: TGTGCCAGCAGCTTAGATCTGAGTGAAGCTTTCTTT.

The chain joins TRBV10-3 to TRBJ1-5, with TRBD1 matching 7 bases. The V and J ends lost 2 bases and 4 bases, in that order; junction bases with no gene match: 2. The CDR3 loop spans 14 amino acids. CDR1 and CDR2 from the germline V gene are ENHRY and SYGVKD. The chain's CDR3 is CAISETGVNQPQHF. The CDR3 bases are TGTGCCATCAGTGAGACAGGGGTTAATCAGCCCCAGCATTTT.

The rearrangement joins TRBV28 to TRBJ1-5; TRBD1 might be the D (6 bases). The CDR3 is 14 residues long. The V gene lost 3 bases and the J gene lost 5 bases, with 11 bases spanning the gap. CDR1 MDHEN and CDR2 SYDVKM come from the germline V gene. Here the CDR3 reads CASSLRGGHQPQHF. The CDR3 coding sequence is TGTGCCAGCAGTTTGCGCGGGGGGCATCAGCCCCAGCATTTT.

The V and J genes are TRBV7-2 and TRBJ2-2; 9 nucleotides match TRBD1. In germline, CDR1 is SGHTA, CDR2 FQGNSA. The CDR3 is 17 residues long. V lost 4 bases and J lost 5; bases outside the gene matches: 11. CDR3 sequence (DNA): TGTGCCAGCAGCTCGACCGGGACAGGGAGTGTAACCGGGGAGCTGTTTTTT. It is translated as CASSSTGTGSVTGELFF. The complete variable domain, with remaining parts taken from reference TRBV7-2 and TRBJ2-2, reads GAGVSQSPSNKVTEKGKDVELRCDPISGHTALYWYRQSLGQGLEFLIYFQGNSAPDKSGLPSDRFSAERTGGSVSTLTIQRTQQEDSAVYLCASSSTGTGSVTGELFFGEGSRLTVL.